Each of the 2 T cell receptor beta chains below was sequenced from the same sample in a study of somatic mutations in cytotoxic T cells in rheumatoid arthritis. Profiled with immunoSEQ multiplex PCR; TCRdb holds only in-frame clones, not every one. The sample contains roughly 30,000 clones, roughly four fifths of which appear only once. What was sequenced was CD8+ T cells sorted from blood. These receptors were obtained from an adult with rheumatoid arthritis.

The chain recombines TRBV4-1 with TRBJ1-5, with TRBD1 matching over 7 bases. Germline values: CDR1 MGHRA, CDR2 YSYEKL. The V segment lost 8 bases and the J segment 2 bases; nucleotides outside the gene matches: 6. CDR3 length equals 14 residues. The CDR3 DNA reads as TGCGCCAGCTCAGACAGGGAAGGCAATCAGCCCCAGCATTTT. The encoded protein is CASSDREGNQPQHF.

The chain carries TRBV19 and TRBJ1-1; 7 bases fit TRBD1. V lost 3 bases and J lost 1; bases outside the gene matches: 5. This CDR3 comprises 15 residues. The germline V gene encodes CDR1 LNHDA and CDR2 SQIVND (reference sequence). The CDR3, as DNA: TGTGCCAGTAGTATGCCGGACAGGACGAACACTGAAGCTTTCTTT. This codes for CASSMPDRTNTEAFF.